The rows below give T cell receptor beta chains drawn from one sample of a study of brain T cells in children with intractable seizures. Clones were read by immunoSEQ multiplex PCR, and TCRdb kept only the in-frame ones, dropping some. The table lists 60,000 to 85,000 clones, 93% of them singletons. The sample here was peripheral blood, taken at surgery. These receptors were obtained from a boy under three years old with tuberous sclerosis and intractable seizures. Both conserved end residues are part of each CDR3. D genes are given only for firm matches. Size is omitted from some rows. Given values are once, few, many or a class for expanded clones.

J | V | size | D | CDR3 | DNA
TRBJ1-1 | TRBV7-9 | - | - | CASSLAWGYTEAFF | TGTGCCAGCAGCTTAGCTTGGGGTTACACTGAAGCTTTCTTT
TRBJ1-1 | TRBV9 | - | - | CASSVSVGLGTEAFF | TGTGCCAGCAGCGTATCCGTGGGGTTGGGCACTGAAGCTTTCTTT
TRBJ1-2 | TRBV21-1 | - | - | CASSKAGRANYGYTF | TGTGCCAGCAGCAAAGCAGGCCGAGCTAACTATGGCTACACCTTC
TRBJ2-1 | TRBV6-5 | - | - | CASSGEGASREQFF | TGTGCCAGCTCTGGAGAGGGAGCAAGCAGGGAGCAGTTCTTC
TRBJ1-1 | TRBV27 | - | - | CASSFGGRPNTEAFF | TGTGCCAGCAGTTTTGGAGGGCGTCCGAACACTGAAGCTTTCTTT
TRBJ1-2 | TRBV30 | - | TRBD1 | CALRDREGVDHYGYTF | TGTGCCCTGAGGGACAGGGAAGGTGTAGATCACTATGGCTACACCTTC
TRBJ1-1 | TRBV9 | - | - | CASSAQGNTEAFF | TGTGCCAGCAGCGCGCAGGGGAACACTGAAGCTTTCTTT
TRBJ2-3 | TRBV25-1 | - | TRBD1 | CASSETGGADTQYF | TGTGCCAGCAGTGAAACAGGGGGCGCGGATACGCAGTATTTT
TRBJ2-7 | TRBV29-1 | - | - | CSVSLAGQYYEQYF | TGCAGCGTTTCCTTAGCTGGGCAGTACTACGAGCAGTACTTC
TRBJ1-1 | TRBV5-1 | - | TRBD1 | CATSSTGGTEAFF | TGCGCCACCTCATCCACAGGGGGGACTGAAGCTTTCTTT
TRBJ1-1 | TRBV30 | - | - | CAWSKGGTEAFF | TGTGCCTGGAGTAAGGGGGGCACTGAAGCTTTCTTT
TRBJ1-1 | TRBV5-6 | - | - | CASRGPVNTEAFF | TGTGCCAGCAGGGGCCCGGTGAACACTGAAGCTTTCTTT
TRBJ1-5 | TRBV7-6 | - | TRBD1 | CASSEDRGGGQPQHF | TGTGCCAGCAGCGAGGACAGAGGGGGCGGACAGCCCCAGCATTTT
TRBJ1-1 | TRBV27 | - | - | CASRTEGAEAFF | TGTGCCAGCCGTACAGAAGGGGCTGAAGCTTTCTTT
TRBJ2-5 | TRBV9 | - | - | CASSVGEGQETQYF | TGTGCCAGCAGCGTAGGAGAGGGGCAAGAGACCCAGTACTTC
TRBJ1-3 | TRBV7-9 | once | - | CASSPTGHEGNTIYF | TGTGCCAGCAGCCCGACGGGACATGAAGGAAACACCATATATTTT